What follows is one TCR beta chain and its context. Germline V CDR1 and CDR2: ENHRY, SYGVKD. The CDR3 loop spans 15 amino acids. J lost 12 bases, V lost 3 bases, and 11 bases had no gene match. In alopecia areata patients, both lesional scalp punch biopsies and peripheral blood were collected. Reverse transcribed after extraction, RNA yielded cDNA as the sequencing template. Method: immunoSEQ multiplex PCR; TCRdb's copy keeps in-frame clones and lacks some. The sample holds about 130,000 clones, over 50% seen once. The data derive from a study of CD8+ T cells in alopecia areata. Specimen: CD4+ T cells sorted from blood, collected at week 0. This TCR came from a human donor with alopecia areata. V usage is TRBV10-3 and J usage is TRBJ2-4; 10 bases fit TRBD2. DNA for the CDR3: TGTGCCATCAGTGAAAATTATAGCGGGGGGAGTGCTCAGTACTTC. Translated: CAISENYSGGSAQYF.